This TCR beta chain is drawn from a study of cytomegalovirus exposure and HLA in healthy donors. Here immunoSEQ multiplex PCR was the method, and the copy in TCRdb shows in-frame clones only, minus some. The profile shows approximately 98,000 clones, 90% to 96% of them singletons. Study-level results: Reported results showed that the classifier diagnosed cytomegalovirus status with high specificity and sensitivity. Most sequenced TCRs were rare (though some public TCRs occurred in many donors).

Worth noting for this clone: Its specificity is unknown.

The CDR3 is made up of 17 amino acids. The sequenced sample consisted of PBMCs. The V and J genes are TRBV21-1 and TRBJ2-1; the D call TRBD2 from the table was never checked on the DNA. TRBV21-1 is described as a pseudogene. This clonotype was obtained from a woman aged 18-35 years in good health and CMV-seronegative. The CDR3 bases are TGTGCCAGCACCTTAGGACTAGCGGGACCCCTAGGGAATGAGCAGTTCTTC. Protein product: CASTLGLAGPLGNEQFF.